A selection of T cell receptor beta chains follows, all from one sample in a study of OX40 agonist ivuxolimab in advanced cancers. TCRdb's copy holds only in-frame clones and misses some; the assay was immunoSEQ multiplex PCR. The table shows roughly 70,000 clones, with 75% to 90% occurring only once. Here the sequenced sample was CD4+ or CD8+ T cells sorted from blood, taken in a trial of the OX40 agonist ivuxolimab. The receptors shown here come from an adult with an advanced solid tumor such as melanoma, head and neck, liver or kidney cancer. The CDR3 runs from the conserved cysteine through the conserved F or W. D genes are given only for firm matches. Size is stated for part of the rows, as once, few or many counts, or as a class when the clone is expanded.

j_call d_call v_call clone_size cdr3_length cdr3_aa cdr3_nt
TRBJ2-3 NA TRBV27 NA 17 CASETPHRPRGPNTQYF TGTGCCAGCGAAACCCCCCACAGGCCACGAGGGCCAAATACGCAGTATTTT
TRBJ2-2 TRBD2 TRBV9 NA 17 CASSPRGLAGVTGELFF TGTGCCAGCAGCCCACGGGGACTAGCGGGAGTTACCGGGGAGCTGTTTTTT
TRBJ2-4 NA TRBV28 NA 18 CASSFKYRPIIAKNIQYF TGTGCCAGCAGTTTCAAATATAGGCCAATAATAGCCAAAAACATTCAGTACTTC
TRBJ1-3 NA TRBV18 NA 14 CASSLAGTGNTIYF TGTGCCAGCTCACTAGCAGGGACAGGAAACACCATATATTTT
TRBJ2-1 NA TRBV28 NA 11 CASKGGHEQFF TGTGCCAGCAAGGGGGGACATGAGCAGTTCTTC
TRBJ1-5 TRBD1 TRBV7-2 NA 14 CASSSHRGNQPQHF TGTGCCAGCAGCTCCCACAGGGGTAATCAGCCCCAGCATTTT
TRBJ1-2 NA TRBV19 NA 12 CASTDLNYGYTF TGTGCCAGTACGGATCTGAACTATGGCTACACCTTC
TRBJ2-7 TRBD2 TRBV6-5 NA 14 CASSPTLASYEQYF TGTGCCAGCAGCCCAACACTAGCGTCCTACGAGCAGTACTTC
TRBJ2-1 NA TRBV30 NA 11 CAWSRANEQFF TGTGCCTGGAGTCGAGCAAATGAGCAGTTCTTC
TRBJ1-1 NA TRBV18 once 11 CASSPQGWAFF TGTGCCAGCTCACCTCAGGGTTGGGCTTTCTTT
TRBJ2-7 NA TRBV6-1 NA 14 CASSSYTTRYEQYF TGTGCCAGCAGCTCCTACACGACCCGCTACGAGCAGTACTTC
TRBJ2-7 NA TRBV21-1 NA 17 CASSTLYTGQATYEQYF TGTGCCAGCAGCACGCTTTACACGGGACAGGCTACCTACGAGCAGTACTTC
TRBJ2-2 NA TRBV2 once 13 CASSAEFNGELFF TGTGCCAGCAGTGCTGAGTTTAACGGGGAGCTGTTTTTT
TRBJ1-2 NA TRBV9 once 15 CASSVDTESDYGYTF TGTGCCAGCAGCGTAGATACCGAGAGCGACTATGGCTACACCTTC
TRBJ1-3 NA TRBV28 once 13 CASSTNPGNTIYF TGTGCCAGCAGTACAAACCCTGGAAACACCATATATTTT
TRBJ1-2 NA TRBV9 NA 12 CASSVAQGGYTF TGTGCCAGCAGCGTAGCCCAGGGGGGCTACACCTTC
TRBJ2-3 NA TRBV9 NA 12 CASSRFTDTQYF TGTGCCAGCAGCAGGTTCACAGATACGCAGTATTTT
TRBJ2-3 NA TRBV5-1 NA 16 CASSLPDRPSTDTQYF TGCGCCAGCAGCTTACCTGACAGGCCAAGCACAGATACGCAGTATTTT
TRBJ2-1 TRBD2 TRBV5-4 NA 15 CASSPPAGAPNEQFF TGTGCCAGCAGCCCACCAGCGGGAGCCCCCAATGAGCAGTTCTTC